Following are 29 T cell receptor beta chains from one sample sequenced in a study of memory CD4+ T cells and cytomegalovirus serostatus. The sort gate was single viable CD3+CD4+CD8-CD45RO+ cells for memory CD4+ T cells. Assay: immunoSEQ multiplex PCR; the TCRdb copy retains only in-frame clones and omits some. The sample consists of 70,000 or so clones, about 73% of them appearing once. The sequenced sample consisted of memory CD4+ T cells from blood. The receptors come from an adult in good health and CMV-seropositive.

The genes are TRBV5-1 and TRBJ2-1; D possibly matches TRBD1 or TRBD2 (7 bases each). Trimming cost V 4 bases and J 6 bases, with 17 bases left between them. Per germline, CDR1 SGHRS and CDR2 YFSETQ. The length of the CDR3 is 15 residues. DNA for the CDR3: TGCGCCAGCAGCCCAGGGGGGGGCACGTTCAATGAGCAGTTCTTC. As protein: CASSPGGGTFNEQFF.

V usage is TRBV19 and J usage is TRBJ2-2, with D unclear. Trimming removed 1 base at V and 8 bases at J, with 8 bases between. This CDR3 spans 13 amino acids. The germline gives CDR1 LNHDA, CDR2 SQIVND (reference sequence). The CDR3 sequence is CASSIGVAGELFF. The CDR3 bases are TGTGCCAGTAGTATAGGCGTAGCTGGGGAGCTGTTTTTT.

J is TRBJ2-2 and V is TRBV21-1; TRBD2 is the table's D call and was not checked against the DNA. TRBV21-1 is annotated as a pseudogene. CDR3 length equals 16 residues. The CDR3 loop reads CASSKDQRGWTGELFF. As DNA, the CDR3 is TGTGCCAGCAGCAAAGACCAGCGGGGGTGGACCGGGGAGCTGTTTTTT.

This clone was recorded once. The chain employs TRBV6-1 and TRBJ1-2; a weak D match, TRBD1 (5 bases). CDR3 size: 14 residues. The V end lost 6 bases, the J end lost 5 bases, and 16 bases lay between the germline ends. Germline loops: CDR1 MNHNS, CDR2 SASEGT. CDR3 nucleotides: TGTGCCAGCAGCCAAGGGGTGGGCGCATATGGCTACACCTTC. Translating it yields CASSQGVGAYGYTF.

The chain links TRBV2 to TRBJ1-6; TRBD1 agrees at 8 bases. Losses at the gene ends were 1 base for V and 6 bases for J; bases not matched to a gene: 2. Germline V lookup: CDR1 SNHLY, CDR2 FYNNEI. This CDR3 has 15 amino acids. The CDR3 spells CASSEGGQVNSPLHF. For the CDR3, the DNA is TGTGCCAGCAGTGAAGGGGGACAGGTTAATTCACCCCTCCACTTT.

The V and J genes are TRBV10-3 and TRBJ1-1; 9 bases align to TRBD1. The CDR3 has 14 residues. V dropped 11 bases and J dropped 5; count of bases not matched to a gene: 12. Germline loops: CDR1 ENHRY, CDR2 SYGVKD. Here the CDR3 DNA reads TGTGCCGCCCAGGGACAGGGAGGAAGAACTGAAGCTTTCTTT. The encoded protein is CAAQGQGGRTEAFF.

The J gene is TRBJ2-2, the V gene TRBV7-2; D call uncertain. This CDR3 has 14 residues. Germline CDR1 and CDR2: SGHTA and FQGNSA. V was trimmed by 5 bases and J by 3 bases, leaving 10 bases between them. CDR3 sequence reads: CASSPVKYTGELFF. The CDR3 DNA is TGTGCCAGCAGCCCGGTCAAGTACACCGGGGAGCTGTTTTTT.

The table lists this clone with a few counts. The rearrangement uses TRBV30 and TRBJ1-1; no clear D gene. Germline CDR1 reads GTSNPN; CDR2 reads SVGIG (reference sequence). V gave up 3 bases and J gave up 0 bases, with 8 bases separating them. This CDR3 is 13 amino acids long. The CDR3 DNA is TGTGCCTGGAGGGACCGGATGAACACTGAAGCTTTCTTT. This encodes CAWRDRMNTEAFF.

The gene calls are TRBV6-5 and TRBJ2-5; D is unclear. V was clipped by 4 bases and J by 2 bases, with 11 bases between them. The CDR3 sequence is 14 residues long. Germline lookup yields CDR1 MNHEY and CDR2 SVGAGI. CDR3 amino acids: CASSSPVTQETQYF. The DNA of the CDR3 is TGTGCCAGCAGTTCACCCGTCACGCAAGAGACCCAGTACTTC.

The V and J genes are TRBV6-5 and TRBJ1-5; no firm D call. Germline-derived CDR1 and CDR2 are MNHEY and SVGAGI. V lost 2 bases and J 4 bases, leaving 9 bases between the germline ends. This CDR3 has 14 residues. CDR3 region: CASSYLGRNQPQHF. The CDR3 region has the DNA TGTGCCAGCAGTTACCTCGGGAGGAATCAGCCCCAGCATTTT.

This sequence joins TRBV28 and TRBJ1-1, with D possibly matching TRBD1 (6 bases). The CDR3 has 13 amino acids. V dropped 4 bases and J dropped 5 bases, with 11 bases sitting between them. Germline CDR1 and CDR2: MDHEN and SYDVKM. The CDR3 spells CASSSLGQTEAFF. CDR3 nucleotide sequence: TGTGCCAGCAGTTCCCTAGGACAGACTGAAGCTTTCTTT.

The chain is built from TRBV29-1 and TRBJ1-1; D is unresolved. The CDR3 covers 11 residues. The ends were cut back, 1 base at V and 5 bases at J, with 5 bases in the middle. Per germline, CDR1 SQVTM and CDR2 ANQGSEA. CDR3 DNA: TGCAGCGTTGAAGGGGGAACTGAAGCTTTCTTT. Its translation: CSVEGGTEAFF.

The chain combines TRBV10-3 with TRBJ1-4; D gene unclear. Germline V CDR1 and CDR2: ENHRY, SYGVKD. This CDR3 region has 14 residues. V lost 4 bases to trimming and J lost 5 bases, with 11 bases between them. The CDR3 sequence: CAISAVNSNEKLFF. The CDR3 region has the DNA TGTGCCATCAGTGCTGTTAACAGCAATGAAAAACTGTTTTTT.

The J gene is TRBJ1-5, the V gene TRBV19; 7 bases match TRBD1. The V and J ends lost 7 bases and 3 bases, in that order; junction bases with no gene match: 12. CDR1 is LNHDA and CDR2 is SQIVND in the germline V gene (reference sequence). The CDR3 runs 16 residues. The DNA for the CDR3 is TGTGCCAGTAAGGGCCTTCTAGGGGGCTACAATCAGCCCCAGCATTTT. Its protein product is CASKGLLGGYNQPQHF. The full variable domain, completed using reference TRBV19 and TRBJ1-5, is DGGITQSPKYLFRKEGQNVTLSCEQNLNHDAMYWYRQDPGQGLRLIYYSQIVNDFQKGDIAEGYSVSREKKESFPLTVTSAQKNPTAFYLCASKGLLGGYNQPQHFGDGTRLSIL.

The chain employs TRBV30 and TRBJ1-5, with 8 bases that match TRBD1. Germline assignment: CDR1 GTSNPN and CDR2 SVGIG (reference sequence). Germline trimming cut 3 bases from V and 4 bases from J; bases unmatched to any gene: 2. The CDR3 has 13 amino acids. The CDR3 here is CAWSRTGNQPQHF. DNA of the CDR3: TGTGCCTGGAGCCGGACAGGGAATCAGCCCCAGCATTTT.

The chain employs TRBV7-9 and TRBJ2-2, with 10 nucleotides matching TRBD2. Germline V gives CDR1 SEHNR, CDR2 FQNEAQ (reference sequence). The J segment lost 3 bases and the V segment lost 4 bases, leaving 2 bases of the junction unmatched. The CDR3 sequence is 15 residues long. The CDR3 region is CASSYLAGDTGELFF. As DNA, the CDR3 is TGTGCCAGCAGCTACCTAGCGGGAGACACCGGGGAGCTGTTTTTT.

This clone was counted a single time. The gene calls are TRBV9 and TRBJ2-1; D is possibly TRBD2 (6 bases). The length of the CDR3 is 14 residues. The ends were cut back, 1 base at V and 5 bases at J, with 10 bases in the middle. Germline CDR1 SGDLS, CDR2 YYNGEE. CDR3 nucleotides: TGTGCCAGCAGCGTAATCGGGGGAGACAATGAGCAGTTCTTC. Encoded protein: CASSVIGGDNEQFF.

This chain joins TRBV6-1 and TRBJ1-1; D unclear. The CDR3 loop spans 13 amino acids. Germline CDR1 MNHNS, CDR2 SASEGT. V dropped 7 bases and J dropped 0 bases, with 9 bases sitting between them. Here the CDR3 DNA reads TGTGCCAGCAATCTGGTGGTGAACACTGAAGCTTTCTTT. It yields the protein CASNLVVNTEAFF.

The rearrangement uses TRBV11-2 and TRBJ2-3; perhaps D is TRBD1 or TRBD2 (5 bases each). Germline V gives CDR1 SGHAT, CDR2 FQNNGV. V was trimmed by 5 bases and J by 2 bases, leaving 17 bases between them. This CDR3 contains 16 residues. The CDR3 spells CASSPGPWGNTDTQYF. The CDR3 DNA reads as TGTGCCAGCAGCCCCGGTCCCTGGGGGAACACAGATACGCAGTATTTT.

The chain links TRBV4-1 to TRBJ2-3; 9 bases match TRBD2. V shed 2 bases, J shed 1 base, and the junction held 13 bases outside the gene matches. Germline V lookup: CDR1 MGHRA, CDR2 YSYEKL. The CDR3 consists of 19 residues. CDR3 sequence: CASSQFLAGIISRTDTQYF. CDR3 nucleotide sequence: TGCGCCAGCAGCCAATTCCTAGCGGGAATAATTTCGCGCACAGATACGCAGTATTTT.

This clone occurred a few times. The chain joins TRBV2 to TRBJ1-2; 9 nucleotides agree with TRBD1. Trimming removed 5 bases from V and 8 bases from J; junction bases left unmatched: 3. The CDR3 is made up of 12 amino acids. Germline assignment: CDR1 SNHLY and CDR2 FYNNEI. The CDR3 DNA reads TGTGCCAGCAGTCGGGACAGGGAAGGCTACACCTTC. It is translated as CASSRDREGYTF.

The J gene is TRBJ1-3, the V gene TRBV30, with 9 bases matching TRBD1. Germline trimming cut 4 bases from V and 6 bases from J; bases unmatched to any gene: 4. CDR3 length: 13 residues. Per germline, CDR1 GTSNPN and CDR2 SVGIG (reference sequence). Written as DNA, the CDR3 is TGTGCCTGGAAATGGACAGGGGAAAACACCATATATTTT. Encoded protein: CAWKWTGENTIYF. The full variable domain, completed using reference TRBV30 and TRBJ1-3, is SQTIHQWPATLVQPVGSPLSLECTVEGTSNPNLYWYRQAAGRGLQLLFYSVGIGQISSEVPQNLSASRPQDRQFILSSKKLLLSDSGFYLCAWKWTGENTIYFGEGSWLTVV.

The chain joins TRBV7-9 to TRBJ1-4; D is perhaps TRBD1 (6 bases). This CDR3 has 17 residues. Germline V gene sequence: CDR1 SEHNR, CDR2 FQNEAQ (reference sequence). V was clipped by 1 base and J by 4 bases, with 16 bases between them. The CDR3 sequence: CASSLGAGAIFNEKLFF. The CDR3 nucleotides read TGTGCCAGCAGCTTAGGGGCAGGGGCGATCTTTAATGAAAAACTGTTTTTT. The variable domain in full, completed from reference TRBV7-9 and TRBJ1-4, reads DTGVSQNPRHKITKRGQNVTFRCDPISEHNRLYWYRQTLGQGPEFLTYFQNEAQLEKSRLLSDRFSAERPKGSFSTLEIQRTEQGDSAMYLCASSLGAGAIFNEKLFFGSGTQLSVL.

The gene calls are TRBV10-3 and TRBJ1-1; perhaps TRBD1 as D (5 bases). This CDR3 contains 11 residues. Germline V gene data show CDR1 as ENHRY and CDR2 as SYGVKD. V lost 10 bases and J 8 bases, leaving 14 bases between the germline ends. The chain's CDR3 is CATRGSREAFF. The CDR3 DNA is TGTGCCACAAGGGGATCCAGGGAAGCTTTCTTT.

This CDR3 is CASSSTSSYNEQFF. CDR3 sequence (DNA): TGTGCCAGCAGCTCGACTAGCTCCTACAATGAGCAGTTCTTC. The chain employs TRBV11-3 and TRBJ2-1, with TRBD2 as a possible D gene (6 bases). CDR1 and CDR2 from the germline V gene are SGHNT and YENEEA. CDR3 length equals 14 residues. The germline V and J ends were trimmed by 4 bases and 0 bases, with 7 bases remaining between them.

This clone was found once. V and J are TRBV18 and TRBJ2-6, with a weak D call TRBD1 (5 bases). The CDR3 sequence is 16 residues long. V lost 1 base and J 3 bases, leaving 10 bases between the germline ends. CDR1 and CDR2 from the germline V gene are KGHSH and LQKENI. The CDR3 DNA sequence: TGTGCCAGCTCACCACTTCAGGGTTTTGGGGCCAACGTCCTGACTTTC. It specifies CASSPLQGFGANVLTF. The whole variable domain, remainder taken from reference TRBV18 and TRBJ2-6, is NAGVMQNPRHLVRRRGQEARLRCSPMKGHSHVYWYRQLPEEGLKFMVYLQKENIIDESGMPKERFSAEFPKEGPSILRIQQVVRGDSAAYFCASSPLQGFGANVLTFGAGSRLTVL.

The chain links TRBV7-8 to TRBJ1-5; D is uncertain. Germline V gene sequence: CDR1 SGHVS, CDR2 FQNEAQ. V lost 5 bases and J 9 bases, leaving 17 bases between the germline ends. The CDR3 extends over 14 amino acids. This CDR3 reads CASSPRTGSGPQHF. CDR3 bases: TGTGCCAGCAGCCCCCGAACCGGGAGTGGGCCCCAGCATTTT.

J is TRBJ1-1 and V is TRBV12-5; TRBD1 might be the D (5 bases). Germline V lookup: CDR1 LGHNT, CDR2 FRNRAP. Deletions cut 3 bases from V and 1 base from J, with 18 bases between. The CDR3 runs 17 residues. The CDR3 reads CASGLRYWGRANTEAFF. CDR3 DNA sequence: TGTGCTAGTGGTTTAAGATATTGGGGCAGGGCGAACACTGAAGCTTTCTTT. Full variable domain (missing parts from reference TRBV12-5 and TRBJ1-1): DARVTQTPRHKVTEMGQEVTMRCQPILGHNTVFWYRQTMMQGLELLAYFRNRAPLDDSGMPKDRFSAEMPDATLATLKIQPSEPRDSAVYFCASGLRYWGRANTEAFFGQGTRLTVV.

This chain connects TRBV19 to TRBJ2-5; a possible D gene is TRBD1 (5 bases). Trimming cost V 4 bases and J 2 bases, with 8 bases left between them. The CDR3 is 13 residues long. The germline CDR1 and CDR2 sequences are LNHDA and SQIVND (reference sequence). Written as DNA, the CDR3 is TGTGCCAGTAGTACTCAGGGACAAGAGACCCAGTACTTC. Protein product: CASSTQGQETQYF.